The clone carrying this T cell receptor (beta chain) was detected once. What it recognizes is unknown. Germline-derived CDR1 and CDR2 are SGHRS and YFSETQ. V was clipped by 2 bases and J by 7 bases, with 18 bases between them. CDR3 length: 15 residues. The data were taken from a study of vaccination and CD4 T cells after COVID-19. About the research overall: Convalescent patients gave post-COVID blood a median about 100 days post-diagnosis, range 35 to 161. Stimulation used overlapping spike peptides from SARS-CoV-2, HCoV-NL63, HCoV-OC43 and HCoV-229E. Points from the study as a whole: In convalescent patients, a median about 86% of reactive clones appeared only post-vaccination.

Cultured CD4+ T-cell DNA underwent Oncomine TCR Beta short-read sequencing. TCRdb fed the PCR reads into MiXCR, producing one record per CDR3 protein. The data contain roughly 12,000 distinct CDR3 sequences, 44% of them singletons. Noted treatment: roughly 10-day PBMC culture with coronavirus spike peptide pools or control peptides (ViraFEST assay). This receptor was obtained from a human donor with COVID-19. This chain joins TRBV5-1 and TRBJ1-2; D might be TRBD1 (6 bases). The sample taken for sequencing was cultured CD4+ T cells from blood. The CDR3 loop reads CASSFSTGRDIGYTF. The CDR3 DNA follows: TGCGCCAGCAGCTTCTCGACGGGGAGGGACATTGGCTACACCTTC.